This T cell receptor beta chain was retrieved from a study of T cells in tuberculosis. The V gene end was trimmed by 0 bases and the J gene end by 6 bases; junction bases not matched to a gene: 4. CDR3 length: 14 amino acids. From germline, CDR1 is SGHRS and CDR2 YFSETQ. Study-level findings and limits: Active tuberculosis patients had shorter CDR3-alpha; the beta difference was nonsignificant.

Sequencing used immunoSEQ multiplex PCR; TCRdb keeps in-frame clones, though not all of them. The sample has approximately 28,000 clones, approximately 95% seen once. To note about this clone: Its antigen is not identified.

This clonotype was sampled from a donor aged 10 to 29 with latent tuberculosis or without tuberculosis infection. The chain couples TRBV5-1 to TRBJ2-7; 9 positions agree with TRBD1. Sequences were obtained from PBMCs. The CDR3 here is CASSLGTGAREQYF. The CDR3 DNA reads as TGCGCCAGCAGCTTGGGGACAGGGGCGCGCGAGCAGTACTTC.